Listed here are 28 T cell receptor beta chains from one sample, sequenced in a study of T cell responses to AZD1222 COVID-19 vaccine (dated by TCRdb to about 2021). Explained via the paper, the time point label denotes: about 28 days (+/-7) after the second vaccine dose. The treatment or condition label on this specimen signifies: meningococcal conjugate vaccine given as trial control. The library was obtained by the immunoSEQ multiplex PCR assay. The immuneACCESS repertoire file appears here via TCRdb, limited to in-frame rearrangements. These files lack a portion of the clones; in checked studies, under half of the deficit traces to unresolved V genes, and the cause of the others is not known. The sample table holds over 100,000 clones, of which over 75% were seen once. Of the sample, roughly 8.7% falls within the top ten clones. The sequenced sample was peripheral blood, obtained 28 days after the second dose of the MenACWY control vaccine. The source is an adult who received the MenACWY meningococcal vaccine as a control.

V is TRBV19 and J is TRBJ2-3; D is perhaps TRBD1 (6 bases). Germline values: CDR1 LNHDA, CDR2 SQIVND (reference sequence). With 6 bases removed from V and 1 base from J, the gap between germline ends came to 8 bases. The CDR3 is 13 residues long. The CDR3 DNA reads TGTGCCAGTAGGGGGGCCGGCACAGATACGCAGTATTTT. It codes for CASRGAGTDTQYF.

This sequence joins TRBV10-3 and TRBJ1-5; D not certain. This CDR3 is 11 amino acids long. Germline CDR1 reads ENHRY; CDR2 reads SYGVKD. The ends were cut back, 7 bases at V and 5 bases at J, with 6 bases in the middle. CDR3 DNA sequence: TGTGCCATCATTGTGGATCAGCCCCAGCATTTT. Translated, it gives CAIIVDQPQHF.

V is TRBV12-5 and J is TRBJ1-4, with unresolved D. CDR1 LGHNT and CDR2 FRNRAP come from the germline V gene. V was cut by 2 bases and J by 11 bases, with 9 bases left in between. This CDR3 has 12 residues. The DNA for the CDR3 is TGTGCTAGTGGTTTGTCGACAAATAAACTGTTTTTT. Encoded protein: CASGLSTNKLFF.

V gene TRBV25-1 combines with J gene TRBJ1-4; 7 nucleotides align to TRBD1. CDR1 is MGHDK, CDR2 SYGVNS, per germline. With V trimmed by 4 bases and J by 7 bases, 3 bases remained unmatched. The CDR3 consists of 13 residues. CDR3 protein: CASSARGIEKLFF. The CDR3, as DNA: TGTGCCAGCAGTGCCAGGGGGATTGAAAAACTGTTTTTT.

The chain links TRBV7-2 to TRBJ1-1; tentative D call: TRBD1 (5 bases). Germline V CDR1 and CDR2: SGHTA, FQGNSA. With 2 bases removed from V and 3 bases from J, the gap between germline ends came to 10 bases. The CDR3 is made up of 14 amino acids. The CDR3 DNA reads TGTGCCAGCAGCTTATTAGGGACGGACACTGAAGCTTTCTTT. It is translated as CASSLLGTDTEAFF.

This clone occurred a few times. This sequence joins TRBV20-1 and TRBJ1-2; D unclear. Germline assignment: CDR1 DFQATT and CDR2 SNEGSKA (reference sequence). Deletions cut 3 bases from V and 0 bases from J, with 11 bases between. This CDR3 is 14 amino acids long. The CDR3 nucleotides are TGCAGTGCTAGTATGTCGTATTCTAACTATGGCTACACCTTC. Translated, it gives CSASMSYSNYGYTF.

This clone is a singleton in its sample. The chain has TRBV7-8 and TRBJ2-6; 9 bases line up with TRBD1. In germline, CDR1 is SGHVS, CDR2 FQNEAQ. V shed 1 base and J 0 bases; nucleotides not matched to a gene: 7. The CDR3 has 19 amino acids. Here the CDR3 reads CASSLVRTGDASGANVLTF. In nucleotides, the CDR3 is TGTGCCAGCAGCTTAGTAAGGACAGGGGACGCCTCTGGGGCCAACGTCCTGACTTTC.

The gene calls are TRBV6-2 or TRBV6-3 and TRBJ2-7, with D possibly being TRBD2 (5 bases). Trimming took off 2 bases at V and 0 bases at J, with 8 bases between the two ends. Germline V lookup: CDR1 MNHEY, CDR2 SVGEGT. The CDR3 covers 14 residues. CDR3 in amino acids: CASSYGGYSYEQYV. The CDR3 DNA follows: TGTGCCAGCAGTTACGGCGGGTACTCCTACGAGCAGTACGTC.

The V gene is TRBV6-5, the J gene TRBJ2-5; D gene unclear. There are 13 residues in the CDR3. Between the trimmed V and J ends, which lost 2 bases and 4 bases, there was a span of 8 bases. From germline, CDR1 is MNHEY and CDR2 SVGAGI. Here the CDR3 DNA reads TGTGCCAGCAGTTACCGCGCGGCAGAGACCCAGTACTTC. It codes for CASSYRAAETQYF.

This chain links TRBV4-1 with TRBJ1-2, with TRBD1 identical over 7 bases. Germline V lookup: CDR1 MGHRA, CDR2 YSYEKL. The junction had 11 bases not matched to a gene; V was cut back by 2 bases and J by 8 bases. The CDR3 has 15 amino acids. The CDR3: CASSQPFMTGRGYTF. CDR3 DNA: TGCGCCAGCAGCCAACCGTTTATGACAGGGCGAGGCTACACCTTC.

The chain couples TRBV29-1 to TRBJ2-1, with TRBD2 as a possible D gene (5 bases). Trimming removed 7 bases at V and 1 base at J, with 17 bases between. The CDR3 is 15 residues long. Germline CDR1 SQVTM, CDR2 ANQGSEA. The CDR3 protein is CSAASSGGSYNEQFF. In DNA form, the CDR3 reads TGCAGCGCCGCATCGAGCGGAGGTTCCTACAATGAGCAGTTCTTC.

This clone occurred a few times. The CDR3 loop reads CASSPGQGYEAFF. Written as DNA, the CDR3 is TGCGCCAGCAGCCCAGGACAGGGCTATGAAGCTTTCTTT. The V call is TRBV5-1, the J call TRBJ1-1; TRBD1 matches 8 bases. V was clipped by 4 bases and J by 7 bases; unmatched bases: 6. Germline lookup yields CDR1 SGHRS and CDR2 YFSETQ. This CDR3 has 13 amino acids. The whole variable domain, remainder taken from reference TRBV5-1 and TRBJ1-1, is KAGVTQTPRYLIKTRGQQVTLSCSPISGHRSVSWYQQTPGQGLQFLFEYFSETQRNKGNFPGRFSGRQFSNSRSEMNVSTLELGDSALYLCASSPGQGYEAFFGQGTRLTVV.

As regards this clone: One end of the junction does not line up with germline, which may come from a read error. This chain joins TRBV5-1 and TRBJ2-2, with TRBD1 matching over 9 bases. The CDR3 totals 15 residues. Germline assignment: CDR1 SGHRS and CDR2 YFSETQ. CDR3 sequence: CASSSRDRAAGGLFF. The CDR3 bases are TGCGCCAGCAGCTCCCGGGACAGGGCGGCAGGGGGGCTGTTTTTT. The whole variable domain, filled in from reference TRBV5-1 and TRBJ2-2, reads KAGVTQTPRYLIKTRGQQVTLSCSPISGHRSVSWYQQTPGQGLQFLFEYFSETQRNKGNFPGRFSGRQFSNSRSEMNVSTLELGDSALYLCASSSRDRAAGGLFFGEGSRLTVL.

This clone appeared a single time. This chain's CDR3 is CASSPGQGGTPLHF. The CDR3 DNA reads as TGTGCCAGCAGTCCCGGACAGGGAGGGACACCCCTCCACTTT. The rearrangement joins TRBV6-5 to TRBJ1-6, with 8 nucleotides matching TRBD1. Trimming at V came to 5 bases and at J to 11 bases, leaving 8 bases not matched to a gene. Germline CDR1 reads MNHEY; CDR2 reads SVGAGI. This CDR3 is 14 amino acids long.

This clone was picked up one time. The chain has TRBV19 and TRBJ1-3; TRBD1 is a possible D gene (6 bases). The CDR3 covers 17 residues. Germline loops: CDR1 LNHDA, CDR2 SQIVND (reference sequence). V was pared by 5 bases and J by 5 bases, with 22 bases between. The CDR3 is CASSLSPSTGVRNTIYF. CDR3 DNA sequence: TGTGCCAGTAGTCTGAGCCCATCGACAGGCGTTAGAAACACCATATATTTT.

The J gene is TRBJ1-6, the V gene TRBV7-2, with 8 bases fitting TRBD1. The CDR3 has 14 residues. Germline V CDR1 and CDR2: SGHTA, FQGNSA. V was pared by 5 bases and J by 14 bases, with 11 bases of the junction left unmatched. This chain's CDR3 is CASSRDRTLGALHF. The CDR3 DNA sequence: TGTGCCAGCAGCCGGGACAGGACCTTAGGGGCCCTCCACTTT.

CDR3 region: CASSLGQGYEQYF. In DNA, the CDR3 is TGTGCCAGCTCACTTGGGCAGGGCTACGAGCAGTACTTC. The genes are TRBV18 and TRBJ2-7; possibly TRBD1 for D (5 bases). This CDR3 spans 13 amino acids. CDR1 and CDR2 (germline): KGHSH, LQKENI. V lost 4 bases and J 3 bases, leaving 10 bases between the germline ends.

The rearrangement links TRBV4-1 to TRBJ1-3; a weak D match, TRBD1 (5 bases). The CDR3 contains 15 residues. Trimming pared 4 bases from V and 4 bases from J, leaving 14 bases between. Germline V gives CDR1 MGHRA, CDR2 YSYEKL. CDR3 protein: CASSLDGGVGNTIYF. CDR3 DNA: TGCGCCAGCAGCCTAGACGGGGGGGTAGGAAACACCATATATTTT.

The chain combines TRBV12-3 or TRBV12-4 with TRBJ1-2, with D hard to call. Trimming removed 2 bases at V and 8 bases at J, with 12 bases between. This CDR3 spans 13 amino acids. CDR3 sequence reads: CASSLLRARGYTF. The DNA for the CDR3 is TGTGCCAGCAGTTTATTAAGGGCCCGAGGCTACACCTTC.

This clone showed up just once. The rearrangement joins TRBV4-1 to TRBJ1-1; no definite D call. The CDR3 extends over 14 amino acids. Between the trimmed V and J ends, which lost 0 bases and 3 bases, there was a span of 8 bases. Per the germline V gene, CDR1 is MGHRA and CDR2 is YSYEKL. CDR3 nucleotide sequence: TGCGCCAGCAGCCAAGAGCAGCTATACACTGAAGCTTTCTTT. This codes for CASSQEQLYTEAFF.

The CDR3 DNA follows: TGTGCCAGCAGCTTAAGGCAGGGGGGTGAAAAACTGTTTTTT. Amino acid sequence: CASSLRQGGEKLFF. This rearrangement joins TRBV7-2 to TRBJ1-4, with 7 bases fitting TRBD1. J gave up 7 bases and V 2 bases, and 4 bases lay outside the gene matches. The V gene's germline CDR1 is SGHTA and CDR2 FQGNSA. CDR3 length: 14 amino acids.

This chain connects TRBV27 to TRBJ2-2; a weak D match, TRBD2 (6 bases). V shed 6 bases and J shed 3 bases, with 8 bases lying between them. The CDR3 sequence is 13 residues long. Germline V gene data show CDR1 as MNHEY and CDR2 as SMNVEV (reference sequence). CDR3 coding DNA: TGTGCCAGCAGGGAGGGGTACACCGGGGAGCTGTTTTTT. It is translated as CASREGYTGELFF.

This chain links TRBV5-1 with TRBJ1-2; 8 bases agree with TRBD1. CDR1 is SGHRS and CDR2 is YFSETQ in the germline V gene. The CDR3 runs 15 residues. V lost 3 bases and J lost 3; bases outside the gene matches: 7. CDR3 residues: CASSSKPGQDYGYTF. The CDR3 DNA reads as TGCGCCAGCAGCTCAAAGCCGGGACAGGACTATGGCTACACCTTC.

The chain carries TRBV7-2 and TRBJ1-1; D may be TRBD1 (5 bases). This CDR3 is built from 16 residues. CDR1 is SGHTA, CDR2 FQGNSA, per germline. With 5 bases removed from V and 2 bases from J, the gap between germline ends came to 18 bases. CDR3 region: CASSHRAGTVNTEAFF. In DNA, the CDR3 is TGTGCCAGCAGCCACCGGGCCGGGACGGTAAACACTGAAGCTTTCTTT. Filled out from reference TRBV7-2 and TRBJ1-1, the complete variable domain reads GAGVSQSPSNKVTEKGKDVELRCDPISGHTALYWYRQSLGQGLEFLIYFQGNSAPDKSGLPSDRFSAERTGGSVSTLTIQRTQQEDSAVYLCASSHRAGTVNTEAFFGQGTRLTVV.

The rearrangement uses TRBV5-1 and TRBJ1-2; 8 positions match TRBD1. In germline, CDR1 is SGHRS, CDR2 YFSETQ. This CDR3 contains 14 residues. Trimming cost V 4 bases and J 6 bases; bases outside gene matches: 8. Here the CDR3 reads CASSTPGGDDGYTF. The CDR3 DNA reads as TGCGCCAGCAGCACGCCAGGGGGCGACGATGGCTACACCTTC.

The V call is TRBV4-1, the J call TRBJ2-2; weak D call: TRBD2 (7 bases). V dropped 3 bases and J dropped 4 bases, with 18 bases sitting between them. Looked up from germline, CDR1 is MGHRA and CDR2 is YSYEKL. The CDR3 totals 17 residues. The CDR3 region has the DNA TGCGCCAGCAGCCAGGCTGGGGGGGGGCCGAGCACCGGGGAGCTGTTTTTT. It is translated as CASSQAGGGPSTGELFF.

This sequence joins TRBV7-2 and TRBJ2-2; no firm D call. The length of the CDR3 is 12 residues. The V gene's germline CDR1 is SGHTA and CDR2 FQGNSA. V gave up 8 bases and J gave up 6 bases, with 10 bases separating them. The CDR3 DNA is TGTGCCAGCTCTGTGGGTTCCGGGGAGCTGTTTTTT. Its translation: CASSVGSGELFF. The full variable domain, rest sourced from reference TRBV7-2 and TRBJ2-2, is GAGVSQSPSNKVTEKGKDVELRCDPISGHTALYWYRQSLGQGLEFLIYFQGNSAPDKSGLPSDRFSAERTGGSVSTLTIQRTQQEDSAVYLCASSVGSGELFFGEGSRLTVL.

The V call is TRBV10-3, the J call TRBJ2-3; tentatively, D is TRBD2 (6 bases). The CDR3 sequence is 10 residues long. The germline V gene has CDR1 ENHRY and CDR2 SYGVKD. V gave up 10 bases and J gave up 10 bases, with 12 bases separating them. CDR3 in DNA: TGTGCCAGCGGACTAACTCCGCAGTATTTT. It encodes CASGLTPQYF.